These T cell receptor beta chains were read from a single sample in a study of beta chain features in type 1 diabetes. The repertoire was sequenced with immunoSEQ multiplex PCR; TCRdb's copy has only in-frame clones and lacks some. The repertoire holds roughly 400,000 clones, with more than 12% as singletons. Material: naive CD4+ T cells from blood. The receptors come from a young woman in good health. CDR3s include the opening cysteine and the closing phenylalanine or tryptophan. A D gene is named only where the DNA matches it firmly. A clone size is listed for some rows: how often the clone was seen (once, few, many), or a class if it is expanded.

TRBV19	15	TRBD1	TRBJ2-1	once	TGTGCCAGTAGTCTCCGTTCGACAGGGGGCAATGAGCAGTTCTTC	CASSLRSTGGNEQFF
TRBV29-1	17	TRBD2	TRBJ2-3	few	TGCAGCGTTGCAGGAATTCAGAGCGGGAGTAGGACAGATACGCAGTATTTT	CSVAGIQSGSRTDTQYF
TRBV27	15	.	TRBJ2-3	.	TGTGCCAGCAGTTTTAGCAGCGCTAGCACAGATACGCAGTATTTT	CASSFSSASTDTQYF
TRBV19	15	TRBD1	TRBJ2-1	few	TGTGCCAGTAGTATCCGGGACAGGGGAAGTCGTGAGCAGTTCTTC	CASSIRDRGSREQFF
TRBV5-1	16	TRBD1	TRBJ2-2	few	TGCGCCAGCAGCTTAGGACAGGGGACGAACACCGGGGAGCTGTTTTTT	CASSLGQGTNTGELFF
TRBV28	15	TRBD1	TRBJ2-1	few	TGTGCCAGCACACTAGGAGGACAGGGGGCTGTTGAGCAGTTCTTC	CASTLGGQGAVEQFF
TRBV7-9	12	.	TRBJ2-1	few	TGTGCCATACGCGGGCGGCACAATGAGCAGTTCTTC	CAIRGRHNEQFF
TRBV5-1	14	TRBD1	TRBJ1-2	.	TGCGCCAGCAGCTTCCAGGGGGTGATCTATGGCTACACCTTC	CASSFQGVIYGYTF
TRBV7-2	13	.	TRBJ1-1	.	TGTGCCAGCAGCCGAAACAGGAACACTGAAGCTTTCTTT	CASSRNRNTEAFF
TRBV18	15	.	TRBJ2-1	.	TGTGCCAGCTCACCAGTCTGGAGCTCCTACAATGAGCAGTTCTTC	CASSPVWSSYNEQFF
TRBV5-4	15	TRBD1	TRBJ1-4	.	TGTGCCAGCAGCTCGTCACAGGGGGCAGGGGAAAAACTGTTTTTT	CASSSSQGAGEKLFF
TRBV18	15	.	TRBJ1-1	.	TGTGCCAGCTCACCACCCAGTTCAGTGAACACTGAAGCTTTCTTT	CASSPPSSVNTEAFF
TRBV5-6	14	TRBD2	TRBJ2-5	few	TGTGCCAGCAGCTCGAAGCTAGCGGGGGAGACCCAGTACTTC	CASSSKLAGETQYF
TRBV7-2	15	.	TRBJ1-5	few	TGTGCCAGCAGCTTAGCTGGACAGATCAATCAGCCCCAGCATTTT	CASSLAGQINQPQHF
TRBV28	16	.	TRBJ1-2	.	TGTGCCAGCAGTTTCTATGCGGGAGGGGGGAACTATGGCTACACCTTC	CASSFYAGGGNYGYTF
TRBV6-5	12	TRBD1	TRBJ2-5	few	TGTGCCAGCAGGGACAGGGGAGAGACCCAGTACTTC	CASRDRGETQYF
TRBV6-4	14	.	TRBJ1-4	few	TGTGCCAGCAGTCTGACAGGTCCGAATGAAAAACTGTTTTTT	CASSLTGPNEKLFF
TRBV5-1	15	TRBD2	TRBJ2-5	few	TGCGCCAGCAGCGGAGATAGCGGGGCTCAAGAGACCCAGTACTTC	CASSGDSGAQETQYF
TRBV5-1	15	.	TRBJ2-3	.	TGCGCCAGCAGCCCAACGAGGGGGACGGGGGATACGCAGTATTTT	CASSPTRGTGDTQYF
TRBV29-1	10	.	TRBJ2-1	few	TGCAGCGTTACTACTCCTGAGCAGTTCTTC	CSVTTPEQFF
TRBV5-4	14	TRBD1	TRBJ1-2	.	TGTGCCAGCAGCTTGGTGGACAGGAACTATGGCTACACCTTC	CASSLVDRNYGYTF
TRBV29-1	13	.	TRBJ2-3	.	TGCCAGGTGGACGGGAATGGAGCAGATACGCAGTATTTT	CQVDGNGADTQYF
TRBV7-9	16	.	TRBJ2-6	.	TGTGCCAGCGGACTCCGGGGGAGGACCGGGGCCAACGTCCTGACTTTC	CASGLRGRTGANVLTF
TRBV29-1	14	TRBD2	TRBJ2-3	few	TGCAGCGGTGAACCGGGACTAGCGGGAGTTACGCAGTATTTT	CSGEPGLAGVTQYF
TRBV20-1	11	.	TRBJ1-4	.	TGCAGTGCTGGTAGACAGCCAAAACTGTTTTTT	CSAGRQPKLFF
TRBV4-1	15	TRBD1	TRBJ2-1	.	TGCGCCAGCAGCCAAACCGACAGGGTAGGCAATGAGCAGTTCTTC	CASSQTDRVGNEQFF
TRBV5-4	15	TRBD1	TRBJ2-1	few	TGTGCCAGCAGCCCCGGGACAGAGAATTACAATGAGCAGTTCTTC	CASSPGTENYNEQFF
TRBV4-2	15	TRBD1	TRBJ2-7	few	TGTGCCAGCAGCCAAGGGACAGGGTTCACCTACGAGCAGTACTTC	CASSQGTGFTYEQYF
TRBV7-9	13	TRBD1	TRBJ1-5	few	TGTGCCAGCAGCCCACAGGGGGACCAGCCCCAGCATTTT	CASSPQGDQPQHF
TRBV19	16	TRBD2	TRBJ2-5	.	TGTGCCAGTAGTATAAACGCGGGAGTTTGGCAGGAGACCCAGTACTTC	CASSINAGVWQETQYF
TRBV9	13	.	TRBJ1-2	.	TGTGCCAGCAGCGTAGGGGGCCGGTATGGCTACACCTTC	CASSVGGRYGYTF
TRBV7-2	16	TRBD1	TRBJ2-5	.	TGTGCCAGCAGCTTAAGAGACGGGACAGGGGATCGGACCCAGTACTTC	CASSLRDGTGDRTQYF